Shown below are 16 T cell receptor beta chains from a single sample sequenced in a study of shared clonotypes between healthy human individuals. Generated by immunoSEQ multiplex PCR, the TCRdb table keeps only in-frame clones and is missing some. The sample has approximately 500,000 clones, almost 97% seen once; the top ten hold 0.06%. Sequencing input: naive CD4+ T cells sorted from blood. The subset was: CD45RA+ positively selected. These receptors were collected from a woman aged 25 to 39 in good health.

The CDR3 here is CAISGDRATEQYF. The CDR3 DNA sequence: TGTGCCATCAGTGGAGACAGGGCTACCGAGCAGTACTTC. The chain employs TRBV10-3 and TRBJ2-7; 7 bases are shared with TRBD1. CDR3 length: 13 amino acids. V trimming: 4 bases; J trimming: 6 bases; junction bases outside the gene matches: 6. CDR1 and CDR2 (germline): ENHRY, SYGVKD.

This chain connects TRBV27 to TRBJ2-5; 9 bases agree with TRBD1. The closer fit of TRBJ2-7 to the DNA end suggests the J call may be wrong. Looked up from germline, CDR1 is MNHEY and CDR2 is SMNVEV (reference sequence). The CDR3 loop spans 15 amino acids. CDR3 amino acids: CASSPRTGVAYEQYF. DNA for the CDR3: TGTGCCAGCAGTCCCCGGACAGGGGTGGCCTACGAGCAGTACTTC.

The chain carries TRBV7-9 and TRBJ1-5; D is undetermined. Trimming left V 5 bases short and J 5 bases short, with 10 bases between. From germline, CDR1 is SEHNR and CDR2 FQNEAQ (reference sequence). This CDR3 comprises 13 residues. The DNA for the CDR3 is TGTGCCAGCAGCCTGTGGATCGATCAGCCCCAGCATTTT. Protein sequence: CASSLWIDQPQHF. The full variable domain, completed using reference TRBV7-9 and TRBJ1-5, is DTGVSQNPRHKITKRGQNVTFRCDPISEHNRLYWYRQTLGQGPEFLTYFQNEAQLEKSRLLSDRFSAERPKGSFSTLEIQRTEQGDSAMYLCASSLWIDQPQHFGDGTRLSIL.

The V call is TRBV11-2, the J call TRBJ2-2; D is unclear. This CDR3 spans 15 amino acids. Between the trimmed V and J ends, which lost 3 bases and 0 bases, there was a span of 8 bases. Germline lookup yields CDR1 SGHAT and CDR2 FQNNGV. The CDR3 region is CASSFWGTNTGELFF. The CDR3 region has the DNA TGTGCCAGCAGCTTTTGGGGAACGAACACCGGGGAGCTGTTTTTT.

This clone showed up just a few times. CDR3 sequence reads: CASSFSTGELFF. The DNA for the CDR3 is TGTGCCAGCTCATTCAGCACCGGGGAGCTGTTTTTT. The chain has TRBV18 and TRBJ2-2; no clear D gene. V lost 5 bases and J 4 bases, leaving 5 bases between the germline ends. The CDR3 contains 12 residues. Germline-derived CDR1 and CDR2 are KGHSH and LQKENI.

CDR3 residues: CASSPRGMGTNEKLFF. DNA of the CDR3: TGTGCCAGCAGCCCCAGGGGGATGGGAACTAATGAAAAACTGTTTTTT. The chain is built from TRBV7-9 and TRBJ1-4, with TRBD1 matching 7 bases. V lost 5 bases, J lost 1 base, and 7 bases stayed unmatched. This CDR3 is 16 amino acids long. The germline V gene encodes CDR1 SEHNR and CDR2 FQNEAQ (reference sequence). The entire variable domain, with the rest obtained from reference TRBV7-9 and TRBJ1-4, is as follows: DTGVSQNPRHKITKRGQNVTFRCDPISEHNRLYWYRQTLGQGPEFLTYFQNEAQLEKSRLLSDRFSAERPKGSFSTLEIQRTEQGDSAMYLCASSPRGMGTNEKLFFGSGTQLSVL.

This clone was seen only once. CDR3 amino acids: CASSSSGTATYEQYF. CDR3 DNA sequence: TGCGCCAGCAGCTCTTCCGGGACTGCAACCTACGAGCAGTACTTC. The V and J genes are TRBV4-1 and TRBJ2-7, with D possibly TRBD2 on 6 matching bases. Trimming removed 5 bases at V and 2 bases at J, with 16 bases between. The CDR3 is 15 amino acids. Germline CDR1 reads MGHRA; CDR2 reads YSYEKL.

This sequence joins TRBV5-1 and TRBJ1-1; unclear D gene. The CDR3 contains 12 residues. The germline CDR1 and CDR2 sequences are SGHRS and YFSETQ. The V end was cut by 0 bases, the J end by 6 bases, with 6 bases between. CDR3 sequence: CASSLVPSEAFF. The CDR3 region has the DNA TGCGCCAGCAGCTTGGTTCCCTCTGAAGCTTTCTTT. The complete variable domain, with remaining parts taken from reference TRBV5-1 and TRBJ1-1, reads KAGVTQTPRYLIKTRGQQVTLSCSPISGHRSVSWYQQTPGQGLQFLFEYFSETQRNKGNFPGRFSGRQFSNSRSEMNVSTLELGDSALYLCASSLVPSEAFFGQGTRLTVV.

The chain has TRBV10-3 and TRBJ2-4, with D unresolved. This CDR3 spans 15 amino acids. Trimming removed 0 bases at V and 13 bases at J, with 19 bases between. The germline gives CDR1 ENHRY, CDR2 SYGVKD. The CDR3 DNA reads as TGTGCCATCAGTGAGTCAATGGCTCCGGGTCAGGTCCAGTACTTC. It encodes CAISESMAPGQVQYF.

The V call is TRBV2, the J call TRBJ2-5; 15 bases fit TRBD2. Losses at the gene ends were 5 bases for V and 5 bases for J; bases not matched to a gene: 6. The germline CDR1 and CDR2 sequences are SNHLY and FYNNEI. This CDR3 has 16 residues. The DNA for the CDR3 is TGTGCCAGCAGTAGCGGACTAGCGGGAGGGGGGGAGACCCAGTACTTC. Residues: CASSSGLAGGGETQYF.

This chain joins TRBV28 and TRBJ1-1; D possibly corresponds to TRBD1 (5 bases). V lost 7 bases to trimming and J lost 7 bases, with 16 bases between them. The CDR3 loop spans 13 amino acids. Germline V CDR1 and CDR2: MDHEN, SYDVKM. CDR3 nucleotide sequence: TGTGCCAGCACCCTCGGTGGTCAGGGTGAAGCTTTCTTT. It is translated as CASTLGGQGEAFF.

The CDR3 protein is CAISAATNEKLFF. CDR3 sequence (DNA): TGTGCCATCAGTGCAGCAACTAATGAAAAACTGTTTTTT. The chain combines TRBV10-3 with TRBJ1-4; D is unclear. The CDR3 totals 13 residues. V gave up 4 bases and J gave up 0 bases, with 3 bases separating them. CDR1 and CDR2 from the germline V gene are ENHRY and SYGVKD.

The rearrangement uses TRBV7-8 and TRBJ2-2, with D maybe TRBD1 (6 bases). The CDR3 is 14 amino acids. Germline V CDR1 and CDR2: SGHVS, FQNEAQ. V was pared by 3 bases and J by 8 bases, with 13 bases between. The CDR3 coding sequence is TGTGCCAGCAGCTTGACAGGCCAAAGTGGGGAGCTGTTTTTT. Encoded protein: CASSLTGQSGELFF.

This chain connects TRBV2 to TRBJ2-6; D not resolved. CDR3 length: 12 residues. Germline V lookup: CDR1 SNHLY, CDR2 FYNNEI. V was clipped by 6 bases and J by 2 bases, with 2 bases between them. CDR3 residues: CASRTGANVLTF. The CDR3 DNA is TGTGCCAGCAGAACTGGGGCCAACGTCCTGACTTTC.

The chain is built from TRBV15 and TRBJ2-1, with 7 bases fitting TRBD2. Germline CDR1 is LNHNV and CDR2 is YYDKDF (reference sequence). With 0 bases clipped from V and 9 bases from J, the junction kept 5 bases outside the gene matches. The CDR3 has 14 residues. The CDR3 nucleotides are TGTGCCACCAGCAGAGATGGACTAGTGGGTGAGCAGTTCTTC. Translation: CATSRDGLVGEQFF.

The chain links TRBV6-5 to TRBJ2-5; D possibly corresponds to TRBD2 (6 bases). Looked up from germline, CDR1 is MNHEY and CDR2 is SVGAGI. The V end was cut by 0 bases, the J end by 5 bases, with 10 bases between. The length of the CDR3 is 14 residues. For the CDR3, the DNA is TGTGCCAGCAGTTACTCTGGAGGGCGGGAGACCCAGTACTTC. Encoded protein: CASSYSGGRETQYF.